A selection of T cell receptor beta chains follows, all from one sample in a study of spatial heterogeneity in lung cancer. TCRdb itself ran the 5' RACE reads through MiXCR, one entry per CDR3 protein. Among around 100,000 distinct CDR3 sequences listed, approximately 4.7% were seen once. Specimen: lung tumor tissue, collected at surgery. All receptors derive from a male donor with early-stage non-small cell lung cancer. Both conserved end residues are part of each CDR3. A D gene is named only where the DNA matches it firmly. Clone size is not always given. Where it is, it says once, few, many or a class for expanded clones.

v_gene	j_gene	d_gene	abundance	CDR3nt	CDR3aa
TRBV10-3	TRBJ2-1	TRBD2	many	TGTGCCATCAGCACTGGGCTAGCGGGAGATCCAAATGAGCAGTTCTTC	CAISTGLAGDPNEQFF
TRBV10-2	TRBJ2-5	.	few	TGCGCCAGCACTGCCGGGAAGGTGGCTAGAGAGACCCAGTACTTC	CASTAGKVARETQYF
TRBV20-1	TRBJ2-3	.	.	TGCAGTGCTAATGACCGAAGGGGAGATACGCAGTATTTT	CSANDRRGDTQYF
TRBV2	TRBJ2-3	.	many	TGTGCCAGCAGTGAGCAAGGGAGTGCCGCAGATACGCAGTATTTT	CASSEQGSAADTQYF
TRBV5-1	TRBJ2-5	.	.	TGCGCCAGCAGTACCGGGACGCCTCAGTTGGGGACCCAGTACTTC	CASSTGTPQLGTQYF
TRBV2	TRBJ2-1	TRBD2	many	TGTGCCAGCAGCTACACCCTAGCAGCGGGGATTTACAATGAGCAGTTCTTC	CASSYTLAAGIYNEQFF
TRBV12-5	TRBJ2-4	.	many	TGTGCTAGTCGTCGGACCGATCAAGCCAAAAACATTCAGTACTTC	CASRRTDQAKNIQYF
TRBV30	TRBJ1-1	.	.	TGTGCCTGGGAGAACACTGAAGCTTTCTTT	CAWENTEAFF
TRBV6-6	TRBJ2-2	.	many	TGTGCCACATGCCGGGACACCGGGGAGCTGTTTTTT	CATCRDTGELFF
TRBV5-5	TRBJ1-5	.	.	TGTGCCAGCAGCTTCGTATTGCCCCAGCATTTT	CASSFVLPQHF
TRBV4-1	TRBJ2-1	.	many	TGCGCCAGCAGGGACGTAGGAGGACTGGGGCACAATGAGCAGTTCTTC	CASRDVGGLGHNEQFF
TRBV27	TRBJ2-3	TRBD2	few	TGTGCCAGCAGAGGGACTAGAACCCGACCGTCAGCCCCTACTAGCACAGATACGCAGTATTTT	CASRGTRTRPSAPTSTDTQYF
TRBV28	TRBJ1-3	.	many	TGTGCCACCGTCGCCGAAAACACCATATATTTT	CATVAENTIYF
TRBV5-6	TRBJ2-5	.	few	TGTGCCAGCAGCTTGACTTTGTTAACATGGAGGGTCGGGGAGACCCAGTACTTC	CASSLTLLTWRVGETQYF
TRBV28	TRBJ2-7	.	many	TGTGCCAGCAGTCAACAGGGCGTGTACGAGCAGTACTTC	CASSQQGVYEQYF
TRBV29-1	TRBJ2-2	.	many	TGCAGCGTTTCGAGGGGTGGCACCGGGGAGCTGTTTTTT	CSVSRGGTGELFF
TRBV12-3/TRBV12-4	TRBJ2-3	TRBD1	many	TGTGCCAGCAGCACAACAGGGGTAAATACGCAGTATTTT	CASSTTGVNTQYF
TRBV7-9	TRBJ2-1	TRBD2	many	TGTGCCAGCAGCTTAGTACCTACTAGCGGGAGTCCCGATGAGCAGTTCTTC	CASSLVPTSGSPDEQFF
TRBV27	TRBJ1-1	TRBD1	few	TGTGCCAGCAGTCCACTGACAGGGGCCCACCCTTTTCGTGAAGCTTTCTTT	CASSPLTGAHPFREAFF
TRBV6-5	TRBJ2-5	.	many	TGTGCCAGCAGGGTGGGCGGGACACAAGAGACCCAGTACTTC	CASRVGGTQETQYF
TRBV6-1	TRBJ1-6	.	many	TGTGCCAGCACCCGAAGAGGGTACAATAATTCACCCCTCCACTTT	CASTRRGYNNSPLHF
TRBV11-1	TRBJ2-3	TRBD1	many	TGTGCCAGCAGAGGACAGGCCACAGATACGCAGTATTTT	CASRGQATDTQYF
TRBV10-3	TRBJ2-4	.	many	TGTGCCATCAGCCGAGAGATCGTCCTAGCCAAAAACATTCAGTACTTC	CAISREIVLAKNIQYF
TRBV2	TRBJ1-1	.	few	TGTGCCAGCAAGTTTGGGGAGACCCTCGGGGACCCTGAAGCTTTCTTT	CASKFGETLGDPEAFF
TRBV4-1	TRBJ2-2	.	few	TGCGCCAGCAGCCACTTCCCGGAGGCCGGGGAGCTGTTTTTT	CASSHFPEAGELFF
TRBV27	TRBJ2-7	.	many	TGTGCCAGCAGTTTCCACAGTAATTACTACGAGCAGTACTTC	CASSFHSNYYEQYF
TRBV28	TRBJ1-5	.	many	TGTGCCAGCAGGGGGTTTCATAGCAATCAGCCCCAGCATTTT	CASRGFHSNQPQHF
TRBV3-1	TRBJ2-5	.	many	TGTGCCAGCAGCCATTTAGCGGCGCAGCGAGAGACCCAGTACTTC	CASSHLAAQRETQYF
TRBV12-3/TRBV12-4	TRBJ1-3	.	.	TGTGCCAGCAGTTTACTGGTGTACTCTGGAAACACCATATATTTT	CASSLLVYSGNTIYF
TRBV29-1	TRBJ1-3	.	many	TGCAGCGTCTACAGGGAGCTCTCTGGAAACACCATATATTTT	CSVYRELSGNTIYF
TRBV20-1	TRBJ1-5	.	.	TGCAGTGCTAGAGATCTCAAGGAACTGGGCAATCAGCCCCAGCATTTT	CSARDLKELGNQPQHF
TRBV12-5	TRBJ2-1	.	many	TGTGCTAGTGGTTTACTAGTGGTCGATGAGCAGTTCTTC	CASGLLVVDEQFF
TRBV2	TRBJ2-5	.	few	TGTGCCAGCAGTCGAGGGGCGACCCAGTACTTC	CASSRGATQYF
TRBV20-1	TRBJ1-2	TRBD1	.	TGCAGTGTGCCCCCGGGACAGCACTATGGCTACACCTTC	CSVPPGQHYGYTF
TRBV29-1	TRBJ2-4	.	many	TGCAGCGTGATGGAGGTAGCCAAAAACATTCAGTACTTC	CSVMEVAKNIQYF
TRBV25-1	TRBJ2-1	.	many	TGTGCCAGCAGTCCCCGGGGGACCTACTCCTACAATGAGCAGTTCTTC	CASSPRGTYSYNEQFF
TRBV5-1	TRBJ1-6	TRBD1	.	TGCGCCAGCAGCCTATGGGACAGGGGAAGGGGATCACCCCTCCACTTT	CASSLWDRGRGSPLHF
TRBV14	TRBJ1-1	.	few	TGTGCCAGCAGCCAAGGCGACCTACCTCGTCTGGTATCGAACACTGAAGCTTTCTTT	CASSQGDLPRLVSNTEAFF
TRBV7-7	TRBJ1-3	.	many	TGTGCCAGCAGCTTAGCTTTACAAGCCTCTGGAAACACCATATATTTT	CASSLALQASGNTIYF
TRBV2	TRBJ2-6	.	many	TGTGCCAGCAGTGCGATTAACCGGGGAACCTCTGGGGCCAACGTCCTGACTTTC	CASSAINRGTSGANVLTF
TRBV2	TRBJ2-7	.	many	TGTGCCAGCAAAGGGAACTCCTACGAGCAGTACTTC	CASKGNSYEQYF
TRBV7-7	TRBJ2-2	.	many	TGTGCTAGCAGCCGACAGAACACCGGGGAGCTGTTTTTT	CASSRQNTGELFF
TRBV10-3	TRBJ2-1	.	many	TGTGCCATCAGTGAGTCGATTTCCAGCGGCGCTTATGAGCAGTTCTTC	CAISESISSGAYEQFF
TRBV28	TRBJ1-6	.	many	TGTGCCAGCAGTTTATACCCGGGGTTTACAAATTCACCCCTCCACTTT	CASSLYPGFTNSPLHF
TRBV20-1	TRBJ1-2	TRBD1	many	TGCAGTGCTAGAGGGGACAGGAAATATGGCTACACCTTC	CSARGDRKYGYTF
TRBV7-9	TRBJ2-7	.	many	TGTGCCAGCTCGGAGGCTGAGTACTACGAGCAGTACTTC	CASSEAEYYEQYF
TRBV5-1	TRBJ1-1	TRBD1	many	TGCGCCAGCAGCTTGGGGCAGGGGGCGAAGATGAACACTGAAGCTTTCTTT	CASSLGQGAKMNTEAFF
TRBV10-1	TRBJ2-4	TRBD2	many	TGCGCCAGCAGTCCTAGCGGGAGCCAAAACATTCAGTACTTC	CASSPSGSQNIQYF
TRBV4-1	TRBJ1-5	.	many	TGCGCCAGCAGCCAAGTCTCGGGGGTCGGACAGCCCCAGCATTTT	CASSQVSGVGQPQHF
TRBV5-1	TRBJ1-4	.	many	TGCGCCAGCAGCTTGCGGACTGGAGAAAAACTGTTTTTT	CASSLRTGEKLFF
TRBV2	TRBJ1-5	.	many	TGTGCCAGCAGTACTGGTCGCAATCAGCCCCAGCATTTT	CASSTGRNQPQHF
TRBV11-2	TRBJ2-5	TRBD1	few	TGTGCCAGCAGCTTACCCCCTAGACAGGGGGGTGAGACCCAGTACTTC	CASSLPPRQGGETQYF
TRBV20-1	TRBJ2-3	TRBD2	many	TGCAGTGCTAGAGATCTAAGGCGGGAGGGCCTCAGGACAGATACGCAGTATTTT	CSARDLRREGLRTDTQYF
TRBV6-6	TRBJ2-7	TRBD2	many	TGTGCCAGCAGTTACGCTAGCGGGGCATACGAGCAGTACTTC	CASSYASGAYEQYF